One and the same sample provided the 6 T cell receptor beta chains below, sequenced in a study of blood T cell repertoires in COVID-19. TCRdb's table, derived via immunoSEQ multiplex PCR, lists solely in-frame clones and lacks some. This sample carries 150,000 to 200,000 clones, about 85% of them seen once, and the ten largest clones take 2.1%. The sample comprised peripheral blood. These receptors came from a man between 65 and 85 years old with active or convalescent COVID-19.

The V gene is TRBV7-8, the J gene TRBJ1-5; D is uncertain. The CDR3 runs to 13 residues. V gave up 2 bases and J gave up 4 bases, with 6 bases separating them. The germline V gene encodes CDR1 SGHVS and CDR2 FQNEAQ. As DNA, the CDR3 is TGTGCCAGCAGCTTAACAGAAAATCAGCCCCAGCATTTT. Protein sequence: CASSLTENQPQHF.

V gene TRBV4-3 combines with J gene TRBJ1-4, with D possibly being TRBD1 (5 bases). Trimming took off 4 bases at V and 6 bases at J, with 12 bases between the two ends. This CDR3 is 14 amino acids long. The germline V gene has CDR1 LGHNA and CDR2 YSLEER. The CDR3, as DNA: TGCGCCAGCAGCCTAGGGGCCTCGGATGAAAAACTGTTTTTT. It codes for CASSLGASDEKLFF.

The V and J genes are TRBV29-1 and TRBJ2-3, with 8 bases aligning to TRBD2. V gave up 5 bases and J gave up 7 bases; unmatched junction bases: 11. CDR1 and CDR2 from the germline V gene are SQVTM and ANQGSEA. CDR3 length equals 14 residues. CDR3 protein: CSVPSGTRLYTQYF. CDR3 DNA sequence: TGCAGCGTTCCTTCCGGGACTAGACTATATACGCAGTATTTT.

V usage is TRBV6-2 or TRBV6-3 and J usage is TRBJ1-1, with unresolved D. Germline V lookup: CDR1 MNHEY, CDR2 SVGEGT. Trimming stripped 3 bases from V and 4 bases from J, with 18 bases between. The CDR3 is made up of 16 amino acids. This CDR3 reads CASSYVVGGPPTEAFF. The DNA for the CDR3 is TGTGCCAGCAGTTATGTAGTAGGAGGGCCCCCCACTGAAGCTTTCTTT.

V gene TRBV6-4 combines with J gene TRBJ1-5; D unclear. Trimming removed 0 bases from V and 2 bases from J, with 14 bases in between. The germline V gene encodes CDR1 MRHNA and CDR2 SNTAGT. This CDR3 region has 17 residues. The CDR3 spells CASSDSREGLGNQPQHF. Written as DNA, the CDR3 is TGTGCCAGCAGTGACTCGAGGGAGGGATTAGGCAATCAGCCCCAGCATTTT.

The chain employs TRBV6-2 or TRBV6-3 and TRBJ2-7, with 9 bases identical to TRBD2. Germline V gives CDR1 MNHEY, CDR2 SVGEGT. The CDR3 totals 14 residues. With 2 bases clipped from V and 1 base from J, the junction kept 0 bases outside the gene matches. The CDR3 coding sequence is TGTGCCAGCAGTTACACTAGCGGGTCCTACGAGCAGTACTTC. Translated, it gives CASSYTSGSYEQYF.